The TCR beta chain under discussion was sequenced for a study of cytomegalovirus exposure and HLA in healthy donors. Broader study findings: At a 0.05 false discovery rate, a later analysis found some 18,000 TCR beta sequences to be associated with HLA alleles. When a later analysis compared HLA-associated TCR beta chains with equally common others, the HLA-associated chains turned out to be more clonally expanded and to have lower generation probabilities. Within a later analysis, the majority of CMV-associated TCR beta chains appeared HLA-restricted.

Germline V gives CDR1 SGHVS, CDR2 FQNEAQ. The ends were cut back, 0 bases at V and 2 bases at J, with 8 bases in the middle. The CDR3 consists of 14 residues. The primer mix had 60 Vbeta and 13 Jbeta primers. Sequencing used immunoSEQ multiplex PCR; TCRdb keeps in-frame clones, though not all of them. The sample has over 120,000 clones, around 67% seen once. Each donor was nominally healthy when sampled (though unrecorded immune exposures were likely). This clone was picked up a small number of times. Its target is not known. This sample also contains other DNA sequences that code for the same CDR3. V is TRBV7-8 and J is TRBJ2-7; a possible D gene is TRBD2 (7 bases). The source is a man aged 18 to 35 in good health and CMV-seropositive. Sequenced sample: PBMCs. The CDR3: CASSLAGGPYEQYF. CDR3 bases: TGTGCCAGCAGCTTAGCGGGGGGGCCCTACGAGCAGTACTTC.